Each of the 19 T cell receptor beta chains below was sequenced from the same sample in a study of CD8 T cells in ankylosing spondylitis. No cognate antigen is known for these TCRs. Study-level results: Seemingly distinctive of ankylosing spondylitis blood was a TCR beta motif formed by eight highly homologous variants.

In TCRdb, the 5' RACE reads were re-called with MiXCR into one record per CDR3 protein. In the table there are some 400,000 distinct CDR3 sequences, approximately 20% of which are singletons. The sample comprised blood, either unsorted or a sorted T cell fraction (not recorded which). The receptor source for this set is a male donor with ankylosing spondylitis.

This clonotype has just a few counts. The chain employs TRBV29-1 and TRBJ1-2, with a tentative D call TRBD1 (5 bases). The CDR3 has 12 amino acids. The germline CDR1 and CDR2 sequences are SQVTM and ANQGSEA. Between the trimmed V and J ends, which lost 8 bases and 5 bases, there was a span of 15 bases. The CDR3 DNA reads TGCAGCTCCACCCTTGGGGGGTATGGCTACACCTTC. Residues: CSSTLGGYGYTF.

This clonotype was observed a handful of times. This chain links TRBV5-1 with TRBJ2-7; D is ambiguous. From germline, CDR1 is SGHRS and CDR2 YFSETQ. There are 15 residues in the CDR3. V lost 1 base, J lost 0 bases, and 11 bases lay in between. CDR3 amino acids: CASSLLASNSYEQYF. CDR3 in DNA: TGCGCCAGCAGCTTGCTGGCATCGAACTCCTACGAGCAGTACTTC.

V and J are TRBV20-1 and TRBJ2-7; D is uncertain. V was cut by 5 bases and J by 2 bases, with 13 bases left in between. The CDR3 length is 13 residues. CDR1 is DFQATT, CDR2 SNEGSKA, per germline (reference sequence). CDR3 bases: TGCAGTGCTCACATCGGGCAGGCCTACGAGCAGTACTTC. Residues: CSAHIGQAYEQYF.

The chain has TRBV25-1 and TRBJ2-7, with D tentatively TRBD1 (6 bases). V dropped 1 base and J dropped 2 bases, with 9 bases sitting between them. Germline V lookup: CDR1 MGHDK, CDR2 SYGVNS. This CDR3 contains 14 residues. In DNA, the CDR3 is TGTGCCAGCAGTGAATGGGGGCCTACCTACGAGCAGTACTTC. This encodes CASSEWGPTYEQYF.

V usage is TRBV3-1 and J usage is TRBJ1-2, with 8 bases matching TRBD1. Germline CDR1 and CDR2: LGHDT and YNNKEL (reference sequence). With V trimmed by 2 bases and J by 4 bases, 6 bases remained unmatched. CDR3 length: 15 amino acids. CDR3: CASSQYLDRGYGYTF. CDR3 in DNA: TGTGCCAGCAGCCAATATCTCGACAGGGGCTATGGCTACACCTTC.

The V and J genes are TRBV29-1 and TRBJ1-1, with 7 bases fitting TRBD1. CDR3 length: 13 amino acids. Per the germline V gene, CDR1 is SQVTM and CDR2 is ANQGSEA. CDR3 sequence (DNA): TGCAGAGCCGGGGACAGACATAACACTGAAGCTTTCTTT. It is translated as CRAGDRHNTEAFF. The full variable domain, with the rest looked up from reference TRBV29-1 and TRBJ1-1, is SAVISQKPSRDICQRGTSLTIQCQVDSQVTMMFWYRQQPGQSLTLIATANQGSEATYESGFVIDKFPISRPNLTFSTLTVSNMSPEDSSIYLCRAGDRHNTEAFFGQGTRLTVV.

This clonotype was seen a handful of times. The chain combines TRBV12-3 or TRBV12-4 with TRBJ2-7, with TRBD1 as a possible D gene (6 bases). The CDR3 has 15 residues. V lost 5 bases, J lost 1 base, and 15 bases lay in between. Written as DNA, the CDR3 is TGTGCCAGCAGTCTCAGGGGAAAGGGGTCCTACGAGCAGTACTTC. Protein product: CASSLRGKGSYEQYF.

CDR3 loop: CASSLGGGPSYEQFF. The CDR3 DNA is TGCGCCAGCAGCTTGGGGGGAGGGCCATCGTATGAGCAGTTCTTC. The gene calls are TRBV5-1 and TRBJ2-1, with TRBD2 matching 7 bases. This CDR3 is 15 amino acids long. From germline, CDR1 is SGHRS and CDR2 YFSETQ. V shed 0 bases and J 8 bases; nucleotides not matched to a gene: 8.

The chain couples TRBV12-3 or TRBV12-4 to TRBJ2-5; either TRBD1 or TRBD2 may fit D (6 bases each). The CDR3 covers 14 residues. V shed 1 base and J shed 4 bases, with 10 bases lying between them. In nucleotides, the CDR3 is TGTGCCAGCAGTTTAGGGGGGGCCGGAGAGACCCAGTACTTC. It encodes CASSLGGAGETQYF.

V usage is TRBV23-1 and J usage is TRBJ2-7, with no clear D. TRBV23-1 is designated an ORF whose function remains uncertain. V was shortened by 0 bases and J by 0 bases, with 27 bases between the two germline ends. The CDR3 is made up of 21 amino acids. The CDR3 spells CASSQSHRVRIEAYGSYEQYF. The CDR3 nucleotides are TGCGCCAGCAGTCAATCGCACCGCGTCAGGATAGAGGCTTACGGCTCCTACGAGCAGTACTTC.

The gene calls are TRBV5-6 and TRBJ1-1; 7 bases are a match to TRBD1. Germline V gives CDR1 SGHDT, CDR2 YYEEEE. The CDR3 runs to 13 residues. Trimming cost V 5 bases and J 8 bases; bases outside gene matches: 9. The CDR3 loop reads CASRRQGGGEAFF. The CDR3 DNA sequence: TGTGCCAGCAGAAGACAGGGCGGAGGGGAAGCTTTCTTT.

Of note for this clonotype: Since a much larger clone is just one base distant, this may be a read error. J is TRBJ2-5 and V is TRBV5-1; D call uncertain. This CDR3 region has 14 residues. Germline CDR1 and CDR2: SGHRS and YFSETQ. CDR3 amino acids: CASILVGMQETQYF. The CDR3 bases are TGCGCCAGCATCTTGGTAGGAATGCAAGAGACCCAGTACTTC.

This clonotype was recorded a few times. CDR3 coding DNA: TGTGCCAGCAGTTTAGCGCTCGGCGCAGGGTCAACTGAAGCTTTCTTT. Translating it yields CASSLALGAGSTEAFF. The J gene is TRBJ1-1, the V gene TRBV12-3 or TRBV12-4; tentatively, D is TRBD1 (5 bases). Trimming took 0 bases from V and 5 from J, leaving 16 bases between them. The CDR3 loop spans 16 amino acids.

This chain joins TRBV6-2 or TRBV6-3 and TRBJ2-7; 8 nucleotides agree with TRBD1. The CDR3 sequence is 14 residues long. J was trimmed by 5 bases and V by 6 bases; bases with no gene match: 9. Germline CDR1 is MNHEY and CDR2 is SVGEGT. The CDR3 region has the DNA TGTGCCAGCAGCCGAGACAGGGGCCTTAACGAGCAGTACTTC. It specifies CASSRDRGLNEQYF.

The rearrangement joins TRBV5-1 to TRBJ2-1, with 11 bases that match TRBD2. CDR1 and CDR2 from the germline V gene are SGHRS and YFSETQ. The CDR3 sequence is 16 residues long. V lost 3 bases and J lost 6; bases outside the gene matches: 8. CDR3 amino acids: CASSSQLAGVGNEQFF. CDR3 DNA sequence: TGCGCCAGCAGCTCACAACTAGCGGGAGTCGGCAATGAGCAGTTCTTC.

This chain links TRBV7-9 with TRBJ1-3; D perhaps matches TRBD1 (5 bases). CDR1 is SEHNR, CDR2 FQNEAQ, per germline (reference sequence). The CDR3 is 14 amino acids. Trimming left V 3 bases short and J 3 bases short, with 9 bases between. The CDR3 loop reads CASSFRAVGNTIYF. Written as DNA, the CDR3 is TGTGCCAGCAGCTTCAGGGCAGTTGGAAACACCATATATTTT.

This chain joins TRBV7-2 and TRBJ2-2, with TRBD2 identical over 7 bases. Germline V gene sequence: CDR1 SGHTA, CDR2 FQGNSA. The CDR3 is made up of 17 amino acids. J was trimmed by 0 bases and V by 5 bases; bases with no gene match: 9. This CDR3 reads CASSQGARGSNTGELFF. CDR3 in DNA: TGTGCCAGCAGCCAAGGGGCGCGGGGGTCGAACACCGGGGAGCTGTTTTTT.

The J gene is TRBJ2-2, the V gene TRBV20-1, with 9 nucleotides matching TRBD2. Germline V gene lookup returns CDR1 DFQATT and CDR2 SNEGSKA (reference sequence). The CDR3 is 17 residues long. Losses at the gene ends were 2 bases for V and 2 bases for J; bases not matched to a gene: 9. CDR3 amino acids: CSARFLAGTINTGELFF. The CDR3 DNA sequence: TGCAGTGCTAGATTTCTAGCGGGAACCATTAACACCGGGGAGCTGTTTTTT.

The chain recombines TRBV10-2 with TRBJ2-1; no clear D gene. The CDR3 loop spans 14 amino acids. Germline lookup yields CDR1 WSHSY and CDR2 SAAADI. Trimming removed 8 bases at V and 4 bases at J, with 15 bases between. The CDR3 coding sequence is TGCGCCAGCTCCCCGCTAAGCCTGTACAATGAGCAGTTCTTC. Translating it yields CASSPLSLYNEQFF.